This TCR beta chain was obtained from a study of T-cell reconstitution after alpha-beta-depleted transplantation in children. Many counts were recorded for this clonotype. Unique molecular identifiers were used to barcode this TCRbeta library. One entry per CDR3 protein, called by TCRdb with MiXCR from the PCR reads. The table lists approximately 390,000 distinct CDR3 sequences, around 9.9% of them singletons. CDR3 length: 15 residues. The V gene's germline CDR1 is SGHRS and CDR2 YFSETQ. The V segment lost 5 bases and the J segment 2 bases; nucleotides outside the gene matches: 8. The input for sequencing was PBMCs from the stem cell graft donor, taken from the stem cell graft. The chain couples TRBV5-1 to TRBJ2-3, with 7 positions matching TRBD2. The TCR sequence derives from a human donor who donated a stem cell graft to a child with acute myeloid leukemia. CDR3 DNA sequence: TGCGCCAGCAGGGGAGGGAGCGGATACACAGATACGCAGTATTTT. It yields the protein CASRGGSGYTDTQYF.